These 32 T cell receptor beta chains originate from one sample sequenced in a study of blood T cells in healthy people across ages. The use of a sample-barcoded 5' primer and a J-beta primer mix characterized a second PCR of about 6 to 11 cycles. A single record per CDR3 protein comes from TCRdb applying MiXCR to the 5' RACE reads. Here the sample spans approximately 810,000 distinct CDR3 sequences, around 36% being singletons. The sample consisted of blood. The receptors were sampled from a young man in good health.

The chain recombines TRBV20-1 with TRBJ1-6, with 8 bases that match TRBD1. CDR3 length equals 15 residues. The V gene end was trimmed by 6 bases and the J gene end by 1 base; junction bases not matched to a gene: 5. Germline CDR1 reads DFQATT; CDR2 reads SNEGSKA (reference sequence). The CDR3 DNA is TGCAGTGCAAGCAGGGGGCAGTCCTATAATTCACCCCTCCACTTT. Translating gives CSASRGQSYNSPLHF.

This clonotype was seen only once. This chain links TRBV6-5 with TRBJ2-4; TRBD2 matches at 13 bases. The J call is doubtful: the DNA matches TRBJ2-7 better. Looked up from germline, CDR1 is MNHEY and CDR2 is SVGAGI. This CDR3 has 14 residues. The CDR3 here is CASSLTSGRYEQYF. The CDR3 DNA follows: TGTGCCAGCAGTTTGACTAGCGGGAGGTACGAGCAGTACTTC.

A few counts support this clonotype. The chain links TRBV2 to TRBJ2-2; 12 nucleotides match TRBD2. The length of the CDR3 is 17 residues. CDR1 is SNHLY, CDR2 FYNNEI, per germline. Losses at the gene ends were 7 bases for V and 1 base for J; bases not matched to a gene: 7. The CDR3 protein is CASTRLAGVRNTGELFF. In DNA form, the CDR3 reads TGTGCCAGCACTAGACTAGCGGGGGTACGGAACACCGGGGAGCTGTTTTTT.

The rearrangement joins TRBV7-8 to TRBJ2-1; TRBD1 agrees at 9 bases. The V segment lost 3 bases and the J segment 3 bases; nucleotides outside the gene matches: 6. From germline, CDR1 is SGHVS and CDR2 FQNEAQ. The CDR3 has 16 residues. CDR3 loop: CASSFTGTGYYNEQFF. For the CDR3, the DNA is TGTGCCAGCAGCTTTACCGGGACAGGGTACTACAATGAGCAGTTCTTC.

V usage is TRBV25-1 and J usage is TRBJ1-6; D gene unclear. V was trimmed by 4 bases and J by 9 bases, leaving 10 bases between them. The CDR3 length is 13 residues. CDR1 is MGHDK and CDR2 is SYGVNS in the germline V gene. The CDR3 sequence: CASSASESSPLHF. The CDR3 coding sequence is TGTGCCAGCAGTGCTTCGGAGAGTTCACCCCTCCACTTT.

This chain connects TRBV6-6 to TRBJ2-4; D unclear. Trimming pared 6 bases from V and 13 bases from J, leaving 22 bases between. The CDR3 has 14 amino acids. Germline V gene sequence: CDR1 MNHNY, CDR2 SVGAGI (reference sequence). The CDR3 nucleotides are TGTGCCAGCAGCCCCACCTCTCGTCACAATGAGCAGTACTTC. Its translation is CASSPTSRHNEQYF.

This chain uses TRBV7-2 with TRBJ2-7; D possibly matches TRBD1 or TRBD2 (5 bases each). The V gene's germline CDR1 is SGHTA and CDR2 FQGNSA. Trimming took 5 bases from V and 7 from J, leaving 18 bases between them. This CDR3 has 14 amino acids. Here the CDR3 DNA reads TGTGCCAGCAGCCTAGGTTGGGGGTTCAATGAGCAGTACTTC. Translated, it gives CASSLGWGFNEQYF.

The chain recombines TRBV5-1 with TRBJ1-2; 7 nucleotides align to TRBD1. The trim removed 5 bases at V and 4 bases at J, leaving 14 bases unmatched. The CDR3 runs to 16 residues. Germline CDR1 reads SGHRS; CDR2 reads YFSETQ. CDR3: CASSPFKGGESYGYTF. DNA for the CDR3: TGCGCCAGCAGTCCCTTCAAAGGGGGCGAATCCTATGGCTACACCTTC. Looking up the rest from reference TRBV5-1 and TRBJ1-2 gives the full variable domain: KAGVTQTPRYLIKTRGQQVTLSCSPISGHRSVSWYQQTPGQGLQFLFEYFSETQRNKGNFPGRFSGRQFSNSRSEMNVSTLELGDSALYLCASSPFKGGESYGYTFGSGTRLTVV.

This clonotype was picked up a small number of times. This rearrangement joins TRBV27 to TRBJ1-1; D may be TRBD1 (5 bases). The CDR3 loop spans 14 amino acids. With 0 bases removed from V and 5 bases from J, the gap between germline ends came to 10 bases. Germline CDR1 is MNHEY and CDR2 is SMNVEV (reference sequence). CDR3 in DNA: TGTGCCAGCAGTTTATCGGGACCGCAAACTGAAGCTTTCTTT. Translated, it gives CASSLSGPQTEAFF.

As to this clonotype: One junction end disagrees with the germline gene, perhaps due to a read error. This CDR3 reads CASSLALAYDYTF. The CDR3 DNA reads as TGTGCTAGCAGCTTAGCGTTGGCCTATGACTACACCTTC. The chain is built from TRBV7-9 and TRBJ1-2; D gene unclear. The CDR3 has 13 residues. The V gene's germline CDR1 is SEHNR and CDR2 FQNEAQ (reference sequence).

This chain links TRBV12-3 or TRBV12-4 with TRBJ1-5; D is unresolved. V shed 6 bases and J shed 4 bases, with 7 bases lying between them. CDR3 length: 12 residues. The CDR3 loop reads CASRWANQPQHF. The CDR3 region has the DNA TGTGCCAGCAGGTGGGCGAATCAGCCCCAGCATTTT.

The chain couples TRBV6-6 to TRBJ2-3, with D maybe TRBD2 (6 bases). V was pared by 7 bases and J by 1 base, with 9 bases between. Germline CDR1 is MNHNY and CDR2 is SVGAGI (reference sequence). The CDR3 consists of 13 residues. In DNA form, the CDR3 reads TGTGCCAGCATCGCTAGCGGCACAGATACGCAGTATTTT. It is translated as CASIASGTDTQYF.

V gene TRBV12-3 or TRBV12-4 combines with J gene TRBJ1-3; the match to TRBD1 covers 8 bases. CDR3 length: 16 residues. V was pared by 6 bases and J by 0 bases, with 7 bases of the junction left unmatched. The CDR3 is CASRGDRLSSGNTIYF. The CDR3 nucleotides read TGTGCCAGCAGGGGGGACAGGCTTTCCTCTGGAAACACCATATATTTT.

V usage is TRBV20-1 and J usage is TRBJ1-5; D might be TRBD1 (6 bases). Germline V lookup: CDR1 DFQATT, CDR2 SNEGSKA (reference sequence). This CDR3 has 16 amino acids. Trimming removed 0 bases at V and 2 bases at J, with 14 bases between. CDR3 sequence (DNA): TGCAGTGCTAGAGATATCGGGGGCAGTGGCAATCAGCCCCAGCATTTT. Its protein is CSARDIGGSGNQPQHF.

This clonotype was observed once. A read error may explain this, as a much larger clone is one base away. The V gene is TRBV5-1, the J gene TRBJ2-4; D uncertain. V was shortened by 2 bases and J by 2 bases, with 14 bases between the two germline ends. CDR1 SGHRS and CDR2 YFSETQ come from the germline V gene. This CDR3 region has 16 residues. The CDR3 reads CASSFRRRATKNIQYF. The CDR3, as DNA: TGCGCCAGCAGCTTCCGAAGGAGAGCGACCAAAAACATTCAGTACTTC.

About this clonotype: A much larger clone differs by one base, so this may be a read error. V is TRBV5-1 and J is TRBJ2-1; 9 nucleotides align to TRBD1. The CDR3 loop spans 15 amino acids. The junction had 12 bases not matched to a gene; V was cut back by 1 base and J by 13 bases. The germline CDR1 and CDR2 sequences are SGHRS and YFSETQ. The DNA of the CDR3 is TGCGCCAGCAGCTTGAGGACAGGGGTGAATCAGACCCAGTTCTTC. Residues: CASSLRTGVNQTQFF.

This clonotype was recorded at least ten times. As DNA, the CDR3 is TGCAGTGCTAGAGCGGGGACTAGCGGGGGGGCCCAGTACTTC. It encodes CSARAGTSGGAQYF. J is TRBJ2-5 and V is TRBV20-1; 16 positions match TRBD2. CDR1 DFQATT and CDR2 SNEGSKA come from the germline V gene (reference sequence). Trimming at V came to 1 base and at J to 9 bases, leaving 2 bases not matched to a gene. The CDR3 extends over 14 amino acids.

This clonotype turned up a few times. This sequence joins TRBV4-2 and TRBJ2-1; D not resolved. Trimming shortened V by 1 base and J by 9 bases, and 10 bases separated the two germline ends. Germline V gene sequence: CDR1 LGHNA, CDR2 YNFKEQ. The CDR3 totals 13 residues. The CDR3 DNA is TGTGCCAGCAGCCAAGCTTCCGCTAGTGAGCAGTTCTTC. Residues: CASSQASASEQFF.

The chain couples TRBV20-1 to TRBJ2-7, with 9 bases fitting TRBD1. This CDR3 has 14 residues. The V gene end was trimmed by 5 bases and the J gene end by 4 bases; junction bases not matched to a gene: 9. Germline CDR1 is DFQATT and CDR2 is SNEGSKA (reference sequence). CDR3 sequence: CSASSGTGRYEQYF. Written as DNA, the CDR3 is TGCAGTGCTTCATCTGGGACAGGGAGGTACGAGCAGTACTTC.

This clonotype was seen a handful of times. The chain has TRBV29-1 and TRBJ2-4, with 8 bases fitting TRBD1. The J call is uncertain, as TRBJ2-5 better fits the DNA end. The CDR3 runs to 16 residues. Looked up from germline, CDR1 is SQVTM and CDR2 is ANQGSEA. CDR3 loop: CSVEDLSDRVSETQYF. Written as DNA, the CDR3 is TGCAGCGTTGAAGATCTCTCGGACAGGGTTTCGGAGACCCAGTACTTC.

About this clonotype: A single base separates this from a much larger clone, so it may be a read error. This chain links TRBV10-3 with TRBJ1-6, with D perhaps matching TRBD1 (5 bases). The CDR3 sequence is 15 residues long. The V gene lost 2 bases and the J gene lost 10 bases, with 15 bases spanning the gap. Germline values: CDR1 ENHRY, CDR2 SYGVKD. CDR3 DNA: TGTGCCATCAGTGAGCCGAACAGGATAGACTCACCCCTCCACTTT. It yields the protein CAISEPNRIDSPLHF.

The chain employs TRBV4-1 and TRBJ2-7; TRBD2 might be the D (5 bases). The CDR3 sequence is 17 residues long. Germline-derived CDR1 and CDR2 are MGHRA and YSYEKL. V was trimmed by 5 bases and J by 3 bases, leaving 23 bases between them. In DNA, the CDR3 is TGCGCCAGCAGCTCCGGGAACGCAGGAAATTTCTTCTACGAGCAGTACTTC. Translated, it gives CASSSGNAGNFFYEQYF.

V usage is TRBV7-2 and J usage is TRBJ1-5, with unresolved D. V was cut by 5 bases and J by 1 base, with 9 bases left in between. Germline V gives CDR1 SGHTA, CDR2 FQGNSA. This CDR3 spans 14 amino acids. CDR3: CASSPIGSNQPQHF. The CDR3 DNA follows: TGTGCCAGCAGCCCCATTGGAAGCAATCAGCCCCAGCATTTT.

J is TRBJ2-4 and V is TRBV7-8; the match to TRBD1 covers 8 bases. CDR3 length equals 17 residues. From germline, CDR1 is SGHVS and CDR2 FQNEAQ. V shed 1 base and J 0 bases; nucleotides not matched to a gene: 5. CDR3 residues: CASSLGRDRLAKNIQYF. The CDR3 bases are TGTGCCAGCAGCTTAGGCCGGGACAGGTTAGCCAAAAACATTCAGTACTTC.

This clonotype was seen only a few times. V gene TRBV28 combines with J gene TRBJ1-6; the match to TRBD1 covers 7 bases. V lost 2 bases to trimming and J lost 9 bases; unmatched junction nucleotides: 7. The CDR3 totals 15 residues. Germline CDR1 and CDR2: MDHEN and SYDVKM. The CDR3 nucleotides read TGTGCCAGCAGTTTAAGTCCCGGGACAGTTTCACCCCTCCACTTT. Protein: CASSLSPGTVSPLHF.

This clonotype has at least ten counts. The chain carries TRBV20-1 and TRBJ1-5; D is ambiguous. The V end lost 2 bases, the J end lost 2 bases, and 10 bases lay between the germline ends. Germline V gives CDR1 DFQATT, CDR2 SNEGSKA (reference sequence). There are 14 residues in the CDR3. The CDR3 bases are TGCAGTGCTAGAACCACGAGGGGCAATCAGCCCCAGCATTTT. Residues: CSARTTRGNQPQHF.

The chain joins TRBV20-1 to TRBJ1-5; tentative D call: TRBD1 (5 bases). Trimming shortened V by 6 bases and J by 9 bases, and 15 bases separated the two germline ends. The CDR3 is made up of 12 amino acids. The germline CDR1 and CDR2 sequences are DFQATT and SNEGSKA (reference sequence). The CDR3 sequence is CSARTGQGPQHF. DNA for the CDR3: TGCAGTGCAAGGACGGGGCAGGGGCCCCAGCATTTT.

This clonotype was seen only a few times. The rearrangement uses TRBV20-1 and TRBJ2-1, with unresolved D. CDR1 is DFQATT and CDR2 is SNEGSKA in the germline V gene (reference sequence). The CDR3 has 14 amino acids. Trimming took off 6 bases at V and 6 bases at J, with 18 bases between the two ends. DNA of the CDR3: TGCAGTGCACACCGGGCCCTGGCAGGCAATGAGCAGTTCTTC. Its protein product is CSAHRALAGNEQFF.

In its sample, this clonotype was seen a few times. This rearrangement joins TRBV4-2 to TRBJ1-2; TRBD1 matches at 7 bases. The length of the CDR3 is 15 residues. From germline, CDR1 is LGHNA and CDR2 YNFKEQ. The J segment lost 5 bases and the V segment lost 0 bases, leaving 6 bases of the junction unmatched. This CDR3 is CASSQEAGGYYGYTF. CDR3 nucleotide sequence: TGTGCCAGCAGCCAAGAGGCAGGGGGATATTATGGCTACACCTTC.

The sample holds a few counts of this clonotype. The chain links TRBV11-2 to TRBJ2-3; 7 positions match TRBD1. CDR1 and CDR2 from the germline V gene are SGHAT and FQNNGV. V trimming: 2 bases; J trimming: 0 bases; junction bases outside the gene matches: 20. This CDR3 spans 21 amino acids. CDR3 nucleotides: TGTGCCAGCAGCTTACGACCGGGACAGACAGGGTTGGGCACTAGCACAGATACGCAGTATTTT. Protein product: CASSLRPGQTGLGTSTDTQYF.

The chain uses TRBV5-1 and TRBJ2-4; D not resolved. This CDR3 has 13 residues. The V end was cut by 5 bases, the J end by 4 bases, with 10 bases between. Germline-derived CDR1 and CDR2 are SGHRS and YFSETQ. The CDR3: CASSPWSKNIQYF. For the CDR3, the DNA is TGCGCCAGCAGTCCCTGGTCGAAAAACATTCAGTACTTC.

This clonotype was seen ten or more times. The chain links TRBV12-3 or TRBV12-4 to TRBJ2-1, with D tentatively TRBD1 (5 bases). There are 13 residues in the CDR3. V dropped 8 bases and J dropped 8 bases, with 16 bases sitting between them. The DNA for the CDR3 is TGTGCCAGCGCTTTTAGGGGCGCGGATGAGCAGTTCTTC. As protein: CASAFRGADEQFF.